What follows are 13 T cell receptor beta chains derived from one specimen sequenced in a study of early T cells in non-severe SARS-CoV-2 infection. From the 5' RACE reads, TCRdb called clonotypes with MiXCR, one entry per CDR3 protein. The profile shows approximately 32,000 distinct CDR3 sequences, around 7% of them singletons. Sequences were obtained from whole blood. These receptors all stem from an adult who was a healthcare worker with PCR-confirmed SARS-CoV-2 infection or an uninfected control (not recorded which).

The chain combines TRBV5-5 with TRBJ1-6; maybe TRBD1 (5 bases). The germline V gene has CDR1 SGHKS and CDR2 YYEKEE (reference sequence). Trimming took off 3 bases at V and 0 bases at J, with 10 bases between the two ends. The CDR3 contains 16 residues. CDR3 in DNA: TGTGCCAGCAGCTCGTCAGGGAGCTCCTATAATTCACCCCTCCACTTT. Its protein is CASSSSGSSYNSPLHF.

This clonotype has a count of ten or more. The J gene is TRBJ1-1, the V gene TRBV9; the D gene is possibly TRBD1 (5 bases). Trimming removed 4 bases from V and 5 bases from J, with 12 bases in between. CDR1 and CDR2 from the germline V gene are SGDLS and YYNGEE. The length of the CDR3 is 13 residues. CDR3 loop: CASSTPGMTEAFF. In DNA, the CDR3 is TGTGCCAGCAGCACACCAGGGATGACTGAAGCTTTCTTT.

The chain combines TRBV3-1 with TRBJ1-2; a weak D match, TRBD1 (6 bases). Germline CDR1 and CDR2: LGHDT and YNNKEL (reference sequence). The V end lost 5 bases, the J end lost 4 bases, and 20 bases lay between the germline ends. This CDR3 region has 16 residues. This chain's CDR3 is CASSTWDTSSPYGYTF. CDR3 in DNA: TGTGCCAGCAGCACGTGGGACACCTCCTCCCCCTATGGCTACACCTTC.

This clonotype was seen ten or more times. V gene TRBV2 combines with J gene TRBJ1-2; 9 nucleotides match TRBD1. Trimming removed 8 bases from V and 8 bases from J; junction bases left unmatched: 12. Germline V lookup: CDR1 SNHLY, CDR2 FYNNEI. This CDR3 has 14 residues. DNA of the CDR3: TGTGCCAGCGCTAGATCCGGACAGGGGCGCGGCTACACCTTC. It yields the protein CASARSGQGRGYTF.

The chain couples TRBV4-3 to TRBJ2-7, with 9 bases matching TRBD2. CDR1 is LGHNA, CDR2 YSLEER, per germline. There are 18 residues in the CDR3. The V and J ends lost 4 bases and 0 bases, in that order; junction bases with no gene match: 13. CDR3 coding DNA: TGCGCCAGCAGCCGCGATTGGGGTCTAGCGGGGAGCTCCTACGAGCAGTACTTC. Amino acid sequence: CASSRDWGLAGSSYEQYF.

This clonotype was detected a few times. The chain joins TRBV3-1 to TRBJ1-1; a weak D match, TRBD1 (5 bases). CDR1 LGHDT and CDR2 YNNKEL come from the germline V gene (reference sequence). CDR3 length: 16 amino acids. Trimming removed 1 base from V and 6 bases from J, with 18 bases in between. CDR3 DNA sequence: TGTGCCAGCAGCCAAGTCGGGGGGAGAGGTTACGCTGAAGCTTTCTTT. The encoded protein is CASSQVGGRGYAEAFF.

The rearrangement uses TRBV5-4 and TRBJ2-1; D is ambiguous. This CDR3 comprises 18 residues. In germline, CDR1 is SGHNT, CDR2 YYREEE (reference sequence). V lost 4 bases to trimming and J lost 0 bases, with 20 bases between them. The CDR3 reads CASSDVPYITSSYNEQFF. CDR3 nucleotide sequence: TGTGCCAGCAGCGACGTACCCTACATCACGAGCTCCTACAATGAGCAGTTCTTC. Based on the CDR3 plus reference TRBV5-4 and TRBJ2-1, the full variable domain is ETGVTQSPTHLIKTRGQQVTLRCSSQSGHNTVSWYQQALGQGPQFIFQYYREEENGRGNFPPRFSGLQFPNYSSELNVNALELDDSALYLCASSDVPYITSSYNEQFFGPGTRLTVL.

Many counts were recorded for this clonotype. This chain connects TRBV5-1 to TRBJ2-5, with a tentative D call TRBD2 (6 bases). CDR1 and CDR2 (germline): SGHRS, YFSETQ. Trimming left V 7 bases short and J 3 bases short, with 16 bases between. The CDR3 is made up of 14 amino acids. The CDR3 reads CASRTYSGEETQYF. For the CDR3, the DNA is TGCGCCAGCCGAACTTATAGCGGAGAAGAGACCCAGTACTTC. Together with reference TRBV5-1 and TRBJ2-5, the CDR3 gives the full variable domain: KAGVTQTPRYLIKTRGQQVTLSCSPISGHRSVSWYQQTPGQGLQFLFEYFSETQRNKGNFPGRFSGRQFSNSRSEMNVSTLELGDSALYLCASRTYSGEETQYFGPGTRLLVL.

The chain couples TRBV12-3 or TRBV12-4 to TRBJ2-2; tentatively, D is TRBD2 (5 bases). The CDR3 loop spans 17 amino acids. Trimming pared 1 base from V and 1 base from J, leaving 13 bases between. The CDR3: CASSLEGEAMNTGELFF. CDR3 coding DNA: TGTGCCAGCAGTTTAGAGGGAGAGGCAATGAACACCGGGGAGCTGTTTTTT.

This clonotype was seen a single time. The chain links TRBV6-5 to TRBJ1-5; D may be TRBD1 (6 bases). The length of the CDR3 is 15 residues. V lost 8 bases and J lost 10, with 24 bases in between. CDR1 MNHEY and CDR2 SVGAGI come from the germline V gene. CDR3 region: CASAKAGARGEPQHF. DNA of the CDR3: TGTGCCAGCGCTAAGGCAGGGGCCCGGGGCGAACCCCAGCATTTT.

This clonotype appeared many times. This chain joins TRBV10-3 and TRBJ2-1; D gene ambiguous. This CDR3 is 14 amino acids long. Germline V gene lookup returns CDR1 ENHRY and CDR2 SYGVKD. With 2 bases removed from V and 9 bases from J, the gap between germline ends came to 14 bases. The CDR3 here is CAISEGQKSAEQFF. The CDR3, as DNA: TGTGCCATCAGTGAGGGGCAGAAGTCGGCTGAGCAGTTCTTC.

This clonotype was found a few times. The rearrangement links TRBV6-2 or TRBV6-3 to TRBJ1-1; no firm D call. CDR3 length equals 13 residues. The ends were cut back, 1 base at V and 1 base at J, with 4 bases in the middle. From germline, CDR1 is MNHEY and CDR2 SVGEGT. CDR3 DNA sequence: TGTGCCAGCAGTTACTTTTCGAACACTGAAGCTTTCTTT. Translation gives CASSYFSNTEAFF.

The chain has TRBV18 and TRBJ2-3; maybe TRBD2 (5 bases). Trimming cost V 2 bases and J 2 bases, with 8 bases left between them. The germline gives CDR1 KGHSH, CDR2 LQKENI. The CDR3 extends over 14 amino acids. This CDR3 reads CASSPAGFTDTQYF. CDR3 in DNA: TGTGCCAGCTCACCAGCGGGCTTCACAGATACGCAGTATTTT.